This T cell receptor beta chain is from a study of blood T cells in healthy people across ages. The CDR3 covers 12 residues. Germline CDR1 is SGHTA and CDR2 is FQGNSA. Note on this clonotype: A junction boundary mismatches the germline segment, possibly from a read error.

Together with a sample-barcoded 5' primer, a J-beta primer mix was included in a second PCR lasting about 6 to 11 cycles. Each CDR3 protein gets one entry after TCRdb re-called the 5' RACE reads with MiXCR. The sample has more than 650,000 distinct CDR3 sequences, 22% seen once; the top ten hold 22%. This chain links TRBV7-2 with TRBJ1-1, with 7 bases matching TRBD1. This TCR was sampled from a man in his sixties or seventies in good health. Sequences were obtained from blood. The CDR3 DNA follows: TGTGCCAGCAGAGGGGGCTGGACTGAAGCCTTCTTT. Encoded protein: CASRGGWTEAFF.